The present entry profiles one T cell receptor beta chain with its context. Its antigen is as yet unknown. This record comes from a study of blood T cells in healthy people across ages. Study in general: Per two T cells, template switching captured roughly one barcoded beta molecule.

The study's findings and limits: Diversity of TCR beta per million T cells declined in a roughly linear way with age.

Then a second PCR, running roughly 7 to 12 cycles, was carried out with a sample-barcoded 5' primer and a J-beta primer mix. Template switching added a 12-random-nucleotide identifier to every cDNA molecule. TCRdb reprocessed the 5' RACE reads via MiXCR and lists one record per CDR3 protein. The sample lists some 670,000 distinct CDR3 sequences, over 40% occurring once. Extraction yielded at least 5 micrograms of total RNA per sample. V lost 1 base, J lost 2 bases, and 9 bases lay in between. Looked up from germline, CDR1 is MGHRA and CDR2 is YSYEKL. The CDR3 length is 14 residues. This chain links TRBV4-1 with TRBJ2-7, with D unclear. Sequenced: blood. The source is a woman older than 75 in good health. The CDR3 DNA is TGCGCCAGCAGCCAAGGGGATGCCGCCTACGAGCAGTACTTC. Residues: CASSQGDAAYEQYF.